This section outlines one T cell receptor beta chain sequence together with its context. This entry is derived from a study of PD-L1 blockade in urothelial cancer. The table came from immunoSEQ multiplex PCR; TCRdb's copy has only in-frame clones and leaves some out. Seen here are under 100,000 clones, around 90% observed once, and the top ten hold about 1.6%. In germline, CDR1 is LGHNA, CDR2 YNFKEQ. There are 17 residues in the CDR3. V lost 3 bases, J lost 7 bases, and 7 bases stayed unmatched. Time point noted: pretreatment peripheral blood. The V gene is TRBV4-2, the J gene TRBJ2-2; 14 bases map to TRBD2. The receptor was derived from a man between 60 and 75 years old with urothelial cancer. The sample in question was PBMCs, obtained around atezolizumab (anti-PD-L1) treatment. CDR3 loop: CASSQGTSGSGVGELFF. The CDR3 DNA sequence: TGTGCCAGCAGCCAGGGGACTAGCGGGAGCGGAGTCGGGGAGCTGTTTTTT.